A selection of T cell receptor beta chains follows, all from one sample in a study of T cell repertoires in cytomegalovirus infection. TCRdb itself ran the reads through MiXCR, one entry per CDR3 protein. The sample shows a few hundred thousand distinct CDR3 sequences, over 7.5% of them seen only once. Sequenced material: PBMCs. Receptors were obtained from a human donor in good health (CMV status not recorded). Some clones in this sample may be carry-over from other donors' samples. The CDR3 runs from the conserved cysteine through the conserved F or W. D genes are given only for firm matches. Clone size is not always given. Where it is, it says once, few, many or a class for expanded clones.

J gene: TRBJ1-1; clone size: few; D gene: NA; V gene: TRBV20-1; CDR3 protein: CSARALQLMNTEAFF; CDR3 DNA: TGCAGTGCTAGAGCCCTACAGCTAATGAACACTGAAGCTTTCTTT
J gene: TRBJ2-1; clone size: NA; D gene: TRBD2; V gene: TRBV11-2; CDR3 protein: CASSPRLAGIYNEQFF; CDR3 DNA: TGTGCCAGCAGCCCTCGACTAGCGGGAATATACAATGAGCAGTTCTTC
J gene: TRBJ2-2; clone size: few; D gene: NA; V gene: TRBV20-1; CDR3 protein: CSATTAWGWTGELFF; CDR3 DNA: TGCAGTGCTACAACCGCGTGGGGGTGGACCGGGGAGCTGTTTTTT
J gene: TRBJ2-1; clone size: NA; D gene: TRBD2; V gene: TRBV6-2/TRBV6-3; CDR3 protein: CASSYSTSGGAVNEQFF; CDR3 DNA: TGTGCCAGCAGTTACTCCACTAGCGGGGGGGCAGTCAATGAGCAGTTCTTC
J gene: TRBJ1-4; clone size: many; D gene: NA; V gene: TRBV5-1; CDR3 protein: CASSLDVGTRRTETNEKLFF; CDR3 DNA: TGCGCCAGCAGCTTGGACGTCGGGACAAGGAGAACTGAAACTAATGAAAAACTGTTTTTT
J gene: TRBJ2-7; clone size: few; D gene: TRBD2; V gene: TRBV2; CDR3 protein: CASSTRTSGGNEQYF; CDR3 DNA: TGTGCCAGCAGTACCAGGACTAGCGGGGGGAACGAGCAGTACTTC
J gene: TRBJ2-4; clone size: few; D gene: NA; V gene: TRBV2; CDR3 protein: CASRSLLGGLAKNIQYF; CDR3 DNA: TGTGCCAGCAGGTCCCTTTTAGGGGGACTAGCCAAAAACATTCAGTACTTC
J gene: TRBJ1-2; clone size: many; D gene: NA; V gene: TRBV7-2; CDR3 protein: CASSLDNNYGYTF; CDR3 DNA: TGTGCCAGCAGCTTAGACAATAACTATGGCTACACCTTC
J gene: TRBJ2-7; clone size: many; D gene: NA; V gene: TRBV7-9; CDR3 protein: CASSRRDVSYEQYF; CDR3 DNA: TGTGCCAGCAGCCGAAGGGACGTATCCTACGAGCAGTACTTC
J gene: TRBJ2-1; clone size: many; D gene: NA; V gene: TRBV7-2; CDR3 protein: CASRSGTKVEQFF; CDR3 DNA: TGTGCCAGCAGGTCCGGGACCAAGGTGGAGCAGTTCTTC
J gene: TRBJ2-7; clone size: few; D gene: TRBD2; V gene: TRBV7-2; CDR3 protein: CASSITSGGQGYEQYF; CDR3 DNA: TGTGCCAGCAGCATTACTAGCGGGGGCCAAGGGTACGAGCAGTACTTC
J gene: TRBJ1-2; clone size: NA; D gene: NA; V gene: TRBV20-1; CDR3 protein: CSARERGDMGYTF; CDR3 DNA: TGCAGTGCTAGAGAGAGGGGAGACATGGGCTACACCTTC
J gene: TRBJ1-3; clone size: NA; D gene: NA; V gene: TRBV7-6; CDR3 protein: CASSLILGDTIYF; CDR3 DNA: TGTGCCAGCAGCTTAATCCTGGGAGACACCATATATTTT
J gene: TRBJ2-2; clone size: few; D gene: TRBD2; V gene: TRBV6-5; CDR3 protein: CASSYSAGGHTGELFF; CDR3 DNA: TGTGCCAGCAGTTACTCGGCGGGAGGCCACACCGGGGAGCTGTTTTTT
J gene: TRBJ1-4; clone size: few; D gene: NA; V gene: TRBV30; CDR3 protein: CAWSVRGKEKLFF; CDR3 DNA: TGTGCCTGGAGTGTACGGGGGAAGGAAAAACTGTTTTTT
J gene: TRBJ1-4; clone size: many; D gene: NA; V gene: TRBV12-3/TRBV12-4; CDR3 protein: CASSPNWEVEKLFF; CDR3 DNA: TGTGCCAGCAGTCCAAACTGGGAGGTTGAAAAACTGTTTTTT
J gene: TRBJ2-7; clone size: few; D gene: TRBD1; V gene: TRBV20-1; CDR3 protein: CSVKEWDRGGYEQYF; CDR3 DNA: TGCAGTGTAAAAGAGTGGGACAGGGGGGGGTACGAGCAGTACTTC
J gene: TRBJ1-5; clone size: many; D gene: NA; V gene: TRBV12-3/TRBV12-4; CDR3 protein: CASCSLGPQPQHF; CDR3 DNA: TGTGCCAGCTGCTCGTTGGGGCCTCAGCCCCAGCATTTT
J gene: TRBJ1-4; clone size: NA; D gene: NA; V gene: TRBV19; CDR3 protein: CASARIPNEKLFF; CDR3 DNA: TGTGCCAGTGCGAGGATACCTAATGAAAAACTGTTTTTT
J gene: TRBJ2-7; clone size: many; D gene: TRBD2; V gene: TRBV6-6; CDR3 protein: CASSYSTSGRLNEQYF; CDR3 DNA: TGTGCCAGCAGTTACTCGACTAGCGGGAGATTGAACGAGCAGTACTTC
J gene: TRBJ2-1; clone size: many; D gene: TRBD2; V gene: TRBV7-9; CDR3 protein: CASSLAEASGSAYNEQFF; CDR3 DNA: TGTGCCAGCAGCTTAGCGGAGGCTAGCGGGAGTGCCTACAATGAGCAGTTCTTC
J gene: TRBJ1-4; clone size: NA; D gene: TRBD1; V gene: TRBV7-2; CDR3 protein: CASSGGQGPEKLFF; CDR3 DNA: TGTGCCAGCAGCGGGGGACAGGGACCCGAAAAACTGTTTTTT
J gene: TRBJ1-2; clone size: NA; D gene: TRBD1; V gene: TRBV12-3/TRBV12-4; CDR3 protein: CASRARGQASGYTF; CDR3 DNA: TGTGCCAGCAGAGCTAGGGGGCAGGCTAGTGGCTACACCTTC